The entry below gives a single T cell receptor beta chain sequence along with its context. This record belongs to a study of blood T cell repertoires in COVID-19. Study context: The study drew acute and convalescent COVID-19 samples from the United States, Italy and Spain. T cells, B-cell-depleted T cells, or PBMCs supplied cDNA or gDNA.

Per the original data handling: The assay estimated nucleated cells by amplifying reference gene primers. TCRdb keeps only in-frame clones here, not all; method: immunoSEQ multiplex PCR. That table gives V, J and clone size, and the DNA gave D and trimming. Among roughly 53,000 clones listed, roughly nine tenths were seen once. V gave up 3 bases and J gave up 10 bases, with 17 bases separating them. CDR1 and CDR2 (germline): SGHNT, YYREEE (reference sequence). The CDR3 runs 14 residues. This sequence was found in a man between 60 and 75 years old with acute or convalescent COVID-19. Sequencing used peripheral blood. The J gene is TRBJ2-1, the V gene TRBV5-4; D not certain. CDR3 region: CASSSLNSAWEQFF. In DNA form, the CDR3 reads TGTGCCAGCAGCTCGCTCAACTCTGCCTGGGAGCAGTTCTTC.